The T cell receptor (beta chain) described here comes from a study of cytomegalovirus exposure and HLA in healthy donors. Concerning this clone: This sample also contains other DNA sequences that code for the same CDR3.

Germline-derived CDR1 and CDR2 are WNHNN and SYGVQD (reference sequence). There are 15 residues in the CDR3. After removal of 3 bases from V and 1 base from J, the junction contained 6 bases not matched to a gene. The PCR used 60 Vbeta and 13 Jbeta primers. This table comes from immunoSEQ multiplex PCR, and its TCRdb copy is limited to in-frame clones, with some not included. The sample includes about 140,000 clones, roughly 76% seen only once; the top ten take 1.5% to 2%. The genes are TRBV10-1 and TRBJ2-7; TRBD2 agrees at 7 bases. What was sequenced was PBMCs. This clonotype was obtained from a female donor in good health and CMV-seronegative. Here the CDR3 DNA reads TGCGCCAGCAGTGACGGGGCTAGCGGTTCCTACGAGCAGTACTTC. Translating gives CASSDGASGSYEQYF.